This is a list of T cell receptor beta chains from one sample in a study of PD-L1 blockade in urothelial cancer. Repertoires were generated with immunoSEQ multiplex PCR, while TCRdb's copy carries only in-frame clones and drops some. The table has tens of thousands of clones, approximately 90% seen once; the top ten hold 4.5% to 7%. Sequencing was performed on PBMCs, taken around atezolizumab (anti-PD-L1) treatment. Receptor source: a woman aged 70 to 79 with urothelial cancer. The conserved cysteine and the conserved F or W are not part of the CDR3 here. Each record gives: D gene, V gene, CDR3 length, clone size, CDR3 protein. The D gene is left open where the match is weak. Size values are once, few and many counts, or a class for expanded clones, and some rows have none.

TRBD1 | TRBV5-1 | 14 | - | ASSLGTGGTTDTQY
TRBD2 | TRBV19 | 13 | - | ATSGTSGGEETQY
TRBD2 | TRBV15 | 16 | once | ATSRDIEVAGRTDTQY
TRBD2 | TRBV10-3 | 10 | - | AITATSGEQY
- | TRBV19 | 12 | - | ASSKTWGPYEQY
TRBD2 | TRBV6-6 | 14 | - | ASTGLDASSYNEQF
- | TRBV4-2 | 14 | - | ASSQNSYSTNNEQF
- | TRBV14 | 11 | - | ASSLGGIDGYT
TRBD2 | TRBV2 | 11 | once | ASSWGGDNEQF
TRBD1 | TRBV19 | 12 | - | ASSRQGQSYGYT
TRBD1 | TRBV29-1 | 12 | - | SLRDRVITDTQY
- | TRBV7-2 | 12 | once | ASSTSRVIETQY
- | TRBV29-1 | 12 | - | SVRHRTSTDTQY
TRBD2 | TRBV9 | 14 | - | ASSVGQRGANNEQF
- | TRBV7-2 | 13 | - | ASSLTYSSYNEQF
- | TRBV19 | 13 | - | ASSIRGSSYNEQF